One and the same sample provided the 27 T cell receptor beta chains below, sequenced in a study of T cell responses to AZD1222 COVID-19 vaccine (dated by TCRdb to the early 2020s). The library came from the immunoSEQ multiplex PCR assay. TCRdb stores this immuneACCESS table with in-frame sequences only. Part of the clones is absent; in the studies checked, under half of the shortfall reflects unresolved V genes, and no reason is known for the rest. This sample has 140,000 to 150,000 clones in its table, and roughly 89% of those were observed once. The top ten clonotypes cover 7% to 9% of the sample. The time point label, read with the paper, signifies: about 28 days (+/-7) after the second vaccine dose. Sample treatment or condition, as interpreted from the label and publication: meningococcal conjugate vaccine given as trial control. Specimen: peripheral blood, collected 28 days after the second dose of the MenACWY control vaccine. The receptors derive from an adult who received the MenACWY meningococcal vaccine as a control.

The V gene is TRBV5-1, the J gene TRBJ1-6; D is possibly TRBD1 (5 bases). CDR3 length equals 13 residues. Looked up from germline, CDR1 is SGHRS and CDR2 is YFSETQ. The V end was cut by 4 bases, the J end by 7 bases, with 9 bases between. The CDR3 loop reads CASSRDSNSPLHF. Here the CDR3 DNA reads TGCGCCAGCAGCCGCGACAGCAATTCACCCCTCCACTTT.

This chain connects TRBV27 to TRBJ1-1; unclear D gene. With 3 bases removed from V and 0 bases from J, the gap between germline ends came to 11 bases. The V gene's germline CDR1 is MNHEY and CDR2 SMNVEV (reference sequence). The CDR3 runs to 15 residues. DNA for the CDR3: TGTGCCAGCAGTTTTTCGGAGGACCTGAACACTGAAGCTTTCTTT. This sequence encodes CASSFSEDLNTEAFF.

The chain employs TRBV30 and TRBJ1-1; D not resolved. Trimming took 1 base from V and 4 from J, leaving 4 bases between them. The CDR3 totals 11 residues. Germline V gives CDR1 GTSNPN, CDR2 SVGIG (reference sequence). In DNA form, the CDR3 reads TGTGCCTGGAGTGGGAGCACTGAAGCTTTCTTT. Translating gives CAWSGSTEAFF. The variable domain in full, with the rest retrieved from reference TRBV30 and TRBJ1-1, is SQTIHQWPATLVQPVGSPLSLECTVEGTSNPNLYWYRQAAGRGLQLLFYSVGIGQISSEVPQNLSASRPQDRQFILSSKKLLLSDSGFYLCAWSGSTEAFFGQGTRLTVV.

The rearrangement links TRBV19 to TRBJ2-7, with 14 bases identical to TRBD2. This CDR3 has 18 residues. V trimming: 1 base; J trimming: 1 base; junction bases outside the gene matches: 6. Germline CDR1 and CDR2: LNHDA and SQIVND (reference sequence). CDR3 amino acids: CASSIAGTSGSQSYEQYF. The CDR3 DNA reads as TGTGCCAGTAGTATAGCCGGGACTAGCGGGAGTCAATCCTACGAGCAGTACTTC.

CDR3 residues: CASSPQGSSYNEQFF. The CDR3 DNA is TGTGCCAGTAGCCCTCAGGGAAGCTCCTACAATGAGCAGTTCTTC. This sequence joins TRBV19 and TRBJ2-1; D possibly corresponds to TRBD1 (5 bases). V gave up 6 bases and J gave up 0 bases, with 12 bases separating them. The CDR3 contains 15 residues. Per germline, CDR1 LNHDA and CDR2 SQIVND (reference sequence).

The chain employs TRBV6-5 and TRBJ1-5; D perhaps matches TRBD1 (6 bases). Trimming took 2 bases from V and 7 from J, leaving 12 bases between them. The germline gives CDR1 MNHEY, CDR2 SVGAGI. This CDR3 spans 14 amino acids. CDR3 residues: CASSYTRGGQPQHF. The CDR3 coding sequence is TGTGCCAGCAGTTACACCAGGGGAGGCCAGCCCCAGCATTTT.

This clone was seen a few times. J is TRBJ2-2 and V is TRBV14; weak D call: TRBD1 (6 bases). The germline V and J ends were trimmed by 4 bases and 1 base, with 7 bases remaining between them. The CDR3 has 14 amino acids. Germline CDR1 SGHDN, CDR2 FVKESK. The CDR3 loop is CASSRTVNTGELFF. The CDR3 nucleotides read TGTGCCAGCAGCCGGACAGTGAACACCGGGGAGCTGTTTTTT.

The chain links TRBV28 to TRBJ2-7; D might be TRBD2 (7 bases). The CDR3 is 17 amino acids. Trimming stripped 1 base from V and 7 bases from J, with 23 bases between. Germline V CDR1 and CDR2: MDHEN, SYDVKM. CDR3 residues: CASSLLSPGAGAGEQYF. The DNA for the CDR3 is TGTGCCAGCAGTTTATTGTCCCCCGGCGCGGGGGCGGGTGAGCAGTACTTC.

The chain uses TRBV5-1 and TRBJ1-2; D possibly corresponds to TRBD1 (5 bases). The CDR3 runs 15 residues. V was clipped by 3 bases and J by 3 bases, with 15 bases between them. The germline gives CDR1 SGHRS, CDR2 YFSETQ. The CDR3 reads CASSSGGPIDYGYTF. The DNA for the CDR3 is TGCGCCAGCAGCTCGGGGGGACCGATTGACTATGGCTACACCTTC.

This rearrangement joins TRBV7-9 to TRBJ2-2; TRBD1 matches at 7 bases. Germline lookup yields CDR1 SEHNR and CDR2 FQNEAQ (reference sequence). The CDR3 is 14 residues long. With V trimmed by 5 bases and J by 2 bases, 2 bases remained unmatched. CDR3 protein: CASSQGVNTGELFF. The DNA for the CDR3 is TGTGCCAGCAGCCAGGGGGTTAACACCGGGGAGCTGTTTTTT.

The chain couples TRBV18 to TRBJ2-1; possible D gene TRBD2, 6 bases. V was cut by 1 base and J by 5 bases, with 12 bases left in between. CDR3 length: 15 amino acids. Germline V gene lookup returns CDR1 KGHSH and CDR2 LQKENI. Here the CDR3 DNA reads TGTGCCAGCTCACCACTCCCGGGACTCCACAATGAGCAGTTCTTC. Translating it yields CASSPLPGLHNEQFF.

V is TRBV24-1 and J is TRBJ2-4; D call uncertain. Per germline, CDR1 KGHDR and CDR2 SFDVKD. There are 12 residues in the CDR3. The V end was cut by 3 bases, the J end by 2 bases, with 1 base between. The CDR3 sequence is CATSDPKNIQYF. Written as DNA, the CDR3 is TGTGCCACCAGTGATCCCAAAAACATTCAGTACTTC.

This clone is a singleton in its sample. V is TRBV18 and J is TRBJ2-6, with 8 bases aligning to TRBD1. CDR1 and CDR2 (germline): KGHSH, LQKENI. The CDR3 covers 19 residues. V shed 3 bases, J shed 0 bases, and the junction held 10 bases outside the gene matches. Here the CDR3 reads CASSPQRQGLDSGANVLTF. The CDR3 DNA is TGTGCCAGCTCACCCCAGCGACAGGGGCTAGACTCTGGGGCCAACGTCCTGACTTTC. Looking up the rest from reference TRBV18 and TRBJ2-6 gives the full variable domain: NAGVMQNPRHLVRRRGQEARLRCSPMKGHSHVYWYRQLPEEGLKFMVYLQKENIIDESGMPKERFSAEFPKEGPSILRIQQVVRGDSAAYFCASSPQRQGLDSGANVLTFGAGSRLTVL.

The rearrangement joins TRBV6-5 to TRBJ1-1; 7 positions match TRBD1. Trimming took 7 bases from V and 6 from J; bases not matched to a gene: 11. CDR1 is MNHEY, CDR2 SVGAGI, per germline. The CDR3 totals 14 residues. CDR3 sequence: CASIIDREGSEAFF. DNA for the CDR3: TGTGCCAGCATCATAGACAGGGAGGGGTCTGAAGCTTTCTTT.

The chain joins TRBV5-1 to TRBJ1-2; tentative D call: TRBD1 (6 bases). This CDR3 contains 14 residues. The V gene's germline CDR1 is SGHRS and CDR2 YFSETQ. The ends were cut back, 3 bases at V and 3 bases at J, with 12 bases in the middle. CDR3 residues: CASSSLQGDYGYTF. The CDR3 bases are TGCGCCAGCAGCTCTCTACAGGGTGACTATGGCTACACCTTC.

The rearrangement joins TRBV12-3 or TRBV12-4 to TRBJ1-1; no definite D call. The CDR3 consists of 13 residues. With 4 bases removed from V and 0 bases from J, the gap between germline ends came to 6 bases. The CDR3 loop reads CASSSPVNTEAFF. The CDR3 DNA reads as TGTGCCAGCAGTTCCCCAGTGAACACTGAAGCTTTCTTT.

The chain couples TRBV7-2 to TRBJ1-5, with D possibly matching TRBD1 (5 bases). The germline V gene has CDR1 SGHTA and CDR2 FQGNSA. Trimming removed 1 base at V and 3 bases at J, with 10 bases between. The CDR3 covers 15 residues. The CDR3: CASSLGAGPNQPQHF. CDR3 coding DNA: TGTGCCAGCAGCTTAGGTGCGGGGCCCAATCAGCCCCAGCATTTT.

The count of this clone is one. The chain carries TRBV19 and TRBJ1-6; unclear D gene. CDR1 and CDR2 from the germline V gene are LNHDA and SQIVND (reference sequence). The V and J ends lost 6 bases and 10 bases respectively, with 25 bases between them. The CDR3 loop spans 17 amino acids. As DNA, the CDR3 is TGTGCCAGTAGCACGGCGGGCCTCTTGGGGATGCGCTCACCCCTCCACTTT. It codes for CASSTAGLLGMRSPLHF.

The rearrangement uses TRBV5-6 and TRBJ1-5; weak D call: TRBD1 (6 bases). Deletions cut 4 bases from V and 0 bases from J, with 14 bases between. This CDR3 contains 16 residues. Germline values: CDR1 SGHDT, CDR2 YYEEEE. In DNA form, the CDR3 reads TGTGCCAGCAGCCAAAGACAGGATTATAGCAATCAGCCCCAGCATTTT. Translation gives CASSQRQDYSNQPQHF.

The J gene is TRBJ2-7, the V gene TRBV11-2, with D uncertain. The CDR3 runs to 12 residues. The ends were cut back, 0 bases at V and 9 bases at J, with 9 bases in the middle. Germline CDR1 SGHAT, CDR2 FQNNGV. CDR3 loop: CASSLDRYRQYF. For the CDR3, the DNA is TGTGCCAGCAGCTTAGATCGCTACCGGCAGTACTTC.

V is TRBV7-2 and J is TRBJ1-5; TRBD1 might be the D (5 bases). The CDR3 loop spans 15 amino acids. The V gene lost 6 bases and the J gene lost 2 bases, with 14 bases spanning the gap. Germline CDR1 is SGHTA and CDR2 is FQGNSA. The CDR3 sequence: CASSPPGGGNQPQHF. In DNA, the CDR3 is TGTGCCAGCAGTCCCCCCGGGGGAGGCAATCAGCCCCAGCATTTT. Filled out from reference TRBV7-2 and TRBJ1-5, the complete variable domain reads GAGVSQSPSNKVTEKGKDVELRCDPISGHTALYWYRQSLGQGLEFLIYFQGNSAPDKSGLPSDRFSAERTGGSVSTLTIQRTQQEDSAVYLCASSPPGGGNQPQHFGDGTRLSIL.

The V call is TRBV14, the J call TRBJ2-7; 9 nucleotides line up with TRBD2. V dropped 1 base and J dropped 9; count of bases not matched to a gene: 4. This CDR3 region has 13 residues. Germline V gene sequence: CDR1 SGHDN, CDR2 FVKESK. CDR3 sequence reads: CASSQARGGRQYF. The CDR3 nucleotides are TGTGCCAGCAGCCAAGCGCGGGGGGGGCGGCAGTACTTC.

This clone was recorded only once. The chain joins TRBV5-8 to TRBJ1-5, with TRBD1 matching 11 bases. The CDR3 has 16 amino acids. Germline V gene sequence: CDR1 SGHTS, CDR2 YDEGEE. The junction had 9 bases not matched to a gene; V was cut back by 4 bases and J by 6 bases. CDR3 amino acids: CASSRYGTGGSQPQHF. The DNA for the CDR3 is TGTGCCAGCAGCCGATACGGGACAGGGGGTAGTCAGCCCCAGCATTTT.

This clone was picked up one time. The V and J genes are TRBV7-2 and TRBJ2-1, with D possibly being TRBD1 (6 bases). The V gene lost 4 bases and the J gene lost 6 bases, with 13 bases spanning the gap. CDR3 length: 14 residues. Germline CDR1 SGHTA, CDR2 FQGNSA. CDR3 sequence (DNA): TGTGCCAGCAGCTCCGGACAGAGAGGCAATGAGCAGTTCTTC. It translates to CASSSGQRGNEQFF.

The chain recombines TRBV11-1 with TRBJ2-1; tentative D call: TRBD1 (6 bases). Trimming removed 4 bases from V and 9 bases from J, with 19 bases in between. Germline CDR1 and CDR2: SGHAT and FQDESV (reference sequence). This CDR3 is built from 15 residues. The CDR3 nucleotides are TGTGCCAGCAGCTCCCAGGGGCAGGGGAGTGGTGAGCAGTTCTTC. It translates to CASSSQGQGSGEQFF.

This clone was counted once. The chain has TRBV3-1 (or the pseudogene TRBV3-2) and TRBJ2-4; 10 nucleotides agree with TRBD2. Germline values: CDR1 LGHDT, CDR2 YNNKEL (reference sequence). CDR3 length: 16 residues. The V and J ends lost 4 bases and 7 bases, in that order; junction bases with no gene match: 10. CDR3 sequence (DNA): TGTGCCAGCAGCCCCGGGGGTAGCGGGAGGCGGAACATTCAGTACTTC. Protein sequence: CASSPGGSGRRNIQYF.

The rearrangement joins TRBV7-2 to TRBJ2-1; D gene unclear. V lost 5 bases and J lost 8, with 19 bases in between. Germline lookup yields CDR1 SGHTA and CDR2 FQGNSA. CDR3 length: 15 amino acids. The CDR3 DNA is TGTGCCAGCAGCCCAAAATCGTCGCTGTCGGATGAGCAGTTCTTC. This translates into CASSPKSSLSDEQFF.